The clone carrying this T cell receptor (beta chain) was recorded once. The CDR3 runs 12 residues. CDR1 and CDR2 from the germline V gene are SQVTM and ANQGSEA. The ends were cut back, 3 bases at V and 4 bases at J, with 9 bases in the middle. In the source study's methods: For nucleated cells, counts were estimated from reference gene primer amplification. Here immunoSEQ multiplex PCR was the method, and the copy in TCRdb shows in-frame clones only, minus some. V, J and clone size are taken as reported in that table, and D and trimming were inferred from the DNA itself. The sample has roughly 100,000 clones, 87% seen once. The data originate from a study of blood T cell repertoires in COVID-19. Study information: Researchers got acute and convalescent COVID-19 samples from the United States, Italy and Spain. The analysed material was cDNA or gDNA that came from T cells, B-cell-depleted T cells, or PBMCs.

The chain links TRBV29-1 to TRBJ1-2; no definite D call. Sequenced input: peripheral blood. This clonotype originated in a man aged 45-65 years in a cohort sampled during active COVID-19. The chain's CDR3 is CSVEGQSYGYTF. The CDR3 DNA is TGCAGCGTTGAGGGCCAGAGCTATGGCTACACCTTC.